Presented here are 12 T cell receptor beta chains from one specimen sequenced in a study of shared clonotypes between healthy human individuals (dated by TCRdb to 2020 to 2022). CD8 naive samples consisted of CD45RO-negative cells that were positively selected for CCR7, yielding a CD45RA+CCR7+ population without TemRA cells. Library prep was done by the immunoSEQ multiplex PCR assay. The source is immuneACCESS, and TCRdb retained only in-frame sequences with V and J called. Part of the clones is not carried over; for the studies checked, unresolved V genes explain less than half of this, and the remainder is unexplained. This sample comprises millions of clones, about 94% of them detected only once. 0.9% to 1.3% of the sample goes to the ten largest clones. The sequenced sample consisted of naive CD8+ T cells sorted from blood. Taken with the paper, the label for cell subset or site translates to: CD45RA+CCR7+. The receptors originated from a man aged 18 to 30 in good health.

The chain is built from TRBV7-9 and TRBJ1-1, with TRBD1 as a possible D gene (5 bases). Per the germline V gene, CDR1 is SEHNR and CDR2 is FQNEAQ (reference sequence). The CDR3 has 16 residues. Between the trimmed V and J ends, which lost 4 bases and 8 bases, there was a span of 23 bases. The CDR3 DNA reads TGTGCCAGCAGCTCAAGTCTAACAACGCAGGGAGGGGAAGCTTTCTTT. Protein sequence: CASSSSLTTQGGEAFF.

This clone was found once. The V call is TRBV4-1, the J call TRBJ1-1; tentative D call: TRBD1 (5 bases). The germline gives CDR1 MGHRA, CDR2 YSYEKL. V was pared by 1 base and J by 1 base, with 10 bases between. The CDR3 runs to 15 residues. CDR3 sequence: CASSQGGGTNTEAFF. The CDR3 DNA reads as TGCGCCAGCAGCCAAGGCGGGGGGACGAACACTGAAGCTTTCTTT.

V is TRBV5-8 and J is TRBJ2-7; D is undetermined. The CDR3 consists of 13 residues. Deletions cut 4 bases from V and 2 bases from J, with 10 bases between. The germline CDR1 and CDR2 sequences are SGHTS and YDEGEE. The CDR3 bases are TGTGCCAGCAGCCATAGAGTTCCCTACGAGCAGTACTTC. Translated: CASSHRVPYEQYF.

With respect to this clone: Additional DNA sequences in this sample encode the identical CDR3. V gene TRBV4-1 combines with J gene TRBJ1-1, with 12 bases lining up with TRBD1. This CDR3 has 14 residues. Germline V gives CDR1 MGHRA, CDR2 YSYEKL. V shed 3 bases and J 6 bases; nucleotides not matched to a gene: 2. CDR3 region: CASSQGTGGSEAFF. CDR3 nucleotides: TGCGCCAGCAGCCAGGGGACAGGGGGCTCTGAAGCTTTCTTT.

The CDR3, as DNA: TGCAGCGTTGAAGACCCGGTCTCCTACGAGCAGTACTTC. It is translated as CSVEDPVSYEQYF. The chain links TRBV29-1 to TRBJ2-7; D call uncertain. The germline V and J ends were trimmed by 0 bases and 0 bases, with 6 bases remaining between them. The germline gives CDR1 SQVTM, CDR2 ANQGSEA. The CDR3 totals 13 residues.

The chain employs TRBV5-1 and TRBJ2-3, with 16 bases lining up with TRBD2. J lost 6 bases, V lost 4 bases, and 5 bases had no gene match. Germline CDR1 and CDR2: SGHRS and YFSETQ. There are 16 residues in the CDR3. The CDR3 bases are TGCGCCAGCAGCCCGGGACTAGCGGGGGGGCGGGATACGCAGTATTTT. Translated, it gives CASSPGLAGGRDTQYF.

The chain joins TRBV4-1 to TRBJ2-2; no clear D. The CDR3 runs to 12 residues. V lost 6 bases, J lost 1 base, and 3 bases lay in between. Germline loops: CDR1 MGHRA, CDR2 YSYEKL. The CDR3 loop reads CASRGNTGELFF. The CDR3 DNA sequence: TGCGCCAGCAGGGGGAACACCGGGGAGCTGTTTTTT.

The chain employs TRBV5-6 and TRBJ2-7, with D possibly TRBD1 on 8 matching bases. The V and J ends lost 0 bases and 4 bases respectively, with 17 bases between them. CDR3 size: 16 residues. Germline CDR1 SGHDT, CDR2 YYEEEE. CDR3 coding DNA: TGTGCCAGCAGCTTGGGTCCGGACAGGGAGGGTTACGAGCAGTACTTC. Translating gives CASSLGPDREGYEQYF. The whole variable domain, filled in from reference TRBV5-6 and TRBJ2-7, reads DAGVTQSPTHLIKTRGQQVTLRCSPKSGHDTVSWYQQALGQGPQFIFQYYEEEERQRGNFPDRFSGHQFPNYSSELNVNALLLGDSALYLCASSLGPDREGYEQYFGPGTRLTVT.

The chain carries TRBV9 and TRBJ2-2; D remains ambiguous. Germline loops: CDR1 SGDLS, CDR2 YYNGEE. The CDR3 extends over 11 amino acids. V was shortened by 3 bases and J by 6 bases, with 3 bases between the two germline ends. This CDR3 is CASSDPGELFF. In DNA, the CDR3 is TGTGCCAGCAGCGACCCCGGGGAGCTGTTTTTT.

The chain couples TRBV7-6 to TRBJ1-4, with 8 bases fitting TRBD1. CDR1 is SGHVS, CDR2 FNYEAQ, per germline. With V trimmed by 0 bases and J by 7 bases, 4 bases remained unmatched. CDR3 length: 15 amino acids. The CDR3 protein is CASSLAAGGGEKLFF. Written as DNA, the CDR3 is TGTGCCAGCAGCTTAGCGGCAGGGGGCGGTGAAAAACTGTTTTTT.

The CDR3 DNA is TGTGCCAGCAGTTTACCTCTCTCCAGACAGCCCTACGAGCAGTACTTC. It specifies CASSLPLSRQPYEQYF. V is TRBV28 and J is TRBJ2-7; tentative D call: TRBD1 (5 bases). V was trimmed by 2 bases and J by 2 bases, leaving 16 bases between them. This CDR3 contains 16 residues. Germline CDR1 is MDHEN and CDR2 is SYDVKM.

The CDR3 loop reads CAWSQSGGTYEQYF. CDR3 DNA sequence: TGTGCCTGGAGTCAGAGCGGGGGGACTTACGAGCAGTACTTC. This rearrangement joins TRBV30 to TRBJ2-7; 9 bases match TRBD2. Germline CDR1 is GTSNPN and CDR2 is SVGIG (reference sequence). The CDR3 consists of 14 residues. Unmatched junction bases numbered 6, after V lost 2 bases and J lost 4 bases.